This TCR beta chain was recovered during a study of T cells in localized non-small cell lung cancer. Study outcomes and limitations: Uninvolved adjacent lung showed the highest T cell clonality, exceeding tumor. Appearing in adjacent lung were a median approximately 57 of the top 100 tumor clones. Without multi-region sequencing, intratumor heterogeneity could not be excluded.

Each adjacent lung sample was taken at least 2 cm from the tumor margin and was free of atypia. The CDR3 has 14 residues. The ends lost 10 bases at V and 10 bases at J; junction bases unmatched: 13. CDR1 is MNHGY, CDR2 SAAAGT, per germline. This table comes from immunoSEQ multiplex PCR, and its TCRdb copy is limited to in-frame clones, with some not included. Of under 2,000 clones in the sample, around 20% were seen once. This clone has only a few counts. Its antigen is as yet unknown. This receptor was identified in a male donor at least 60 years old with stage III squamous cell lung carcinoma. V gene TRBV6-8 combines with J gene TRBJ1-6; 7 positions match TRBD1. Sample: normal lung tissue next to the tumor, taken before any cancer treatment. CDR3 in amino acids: CAIRSRDSGSPLHF. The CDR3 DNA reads TGTGCCATCCGCTCAAGGGACAGCGGGTCACCCCTCCACTTT.